Listed below are T cell receptor beta chains from one sample, sequenced in a study of breast tumors, draining lymph nodes, adjacent tissues. A single record per CDR3 protein comes from TCRdb applying MiXCR to the multiplex PCR reads. The sample contains about 150,000 distinct CDR3 sequences, 20% to 25% of which appear only once. Sequencing input: axillary lymph node tissue. The receptors stem from a female donor with breast cancer. Some clones in this sample may be carry-over from other donors' samples. Both conserved end residues are part of each CDR3.

v_gene: TRBV20-1; CDR3aa: CSARNSGGAKEQYF
v_gene: TRBV20-1; CDR3aa: CSAQKAAGGDEQYF
v_gene: TRBV2; CDR3aa: CASEDRATYEQYF
v_gene: TRBV30; CDR3aa: CAWTSGRASEQFF
v_gene: TRBV6-1; CDR3aa: CASSVGEGSFYNEQFF
v_gene: TRBV3-1; CDR3aa: CASSHVNGYEQFF
v_gene: TRBV2; CDR3aa: CASSRVTGVGEQYF
v_gene: TRBV12-5; CDR3aa: CASGERDNNEQFF
v_gene: TRBV5-5; CDR3aa: CASSLGRGYYEQYF
v_gene: TRBV29-1; CDR3aa: CSVGQRSYNEQFF
v_gene: TRBV24-1; CDR3aa: CATSATSRELFF
v_gene: TRBV6-1; CDR3aa: CASSEEPLGRAYNEQFF
v_gene: TRBV28; CDR3aa: CASSLVRGQVHSYEQYF
v_gene: TRBV20-1; CDR3aa: CSARDPFGGTSDYNEQFF
v_gene: TRBV20-1; CDR3aa: CSAGTGGTDTQYF
v_gene: TRBV20-1; CDR3aa: CSAETPSYEQYF
v_gene: TRBV15; CDR3aa: CATASVAAGNTIYF